These 11 T cell receptor beta chains share one sample of origin, sequenced in a study of shared clonotypes between healthy human individuals. The table came from immunoSEQ multiplex PCR; TCRdb's copy has only in-frame clones and leaves some out. The sample includes fewer than 700,000 clones, approximately 95% of them seen just once. Naivety among CD8 cells was defined by CD45RO negativity and positive CCR7 selection, thereby excluding terminally differentiated effector memory CD45RA+ cells. The sequencing sample was made of naive CD8+ T cells sorted from blood. Receptor source: a woman under 40 in good health.

This clone was seen once. The chain uses TRBV19 and TRBJ2-7; maybe TRBD1 (5 bases). Germline loops: CDR1 LNHDA, CDR2 SQIVND (reference sequence). The CDR3 consists of 13 residues. The V end lost 6 bases, the J end lost 0 bases, and 9 bases lay between the germline ends. DNA for the CDR3: TGTGCCAGTAGCGACAGTAGCTCCTACGAGCAGTACTTC. Its protein is CASSDSSSYEQYF.

The chain employs TRBV28 and TRBJ2-5; 9 bases are shared with TRBD1. This CDR3 is built from 15 residues. Trimming took 5 bases from V and 0 from J; bases not matched to a gene: 4. Per germline, CDR1 MDHEN and CDR2 SYDVKM. In DNA, the CDR3 is TGTGCCAGCAGTCCCGGACAGGGGAACCAAGAGACCCAGTACTTC. Translation gives CASSPGQGNQETQYF.

V and J are TRBV5-1 and TRBJ1-4; D is possibly TRBD1 (6 bases). In germline, CDR1 is SGHRS, CDR2 YFSETQ. This CDR3 comprises 16 residues. The ends were cut back, 0 bases at V and 0 bases at J, with 9 bases in the middle. The CDR3 spells CASSLEGGATNEKLFF. The CDR3, as DNA: TGCGCCAGCAGCTTGGAGGGGGGAGCAACTAATGAAAAACTGTTTTTT.

In its sample, this clone was seen once. This chain uses TRBV6-5 with TRBJ2-2; no definite D call. Germline CDR1 reads MNHEY; CDR2 reads SVGAGI. V was pared by 4 bases and J by 4 bases, with 4 bases between. The CDR3 totals 12 residues. CDR3 nucleotides: TGTGCCAGCAGTTGGGGCACCGGGGAGCTGTTTTTT. Translating it yields CASSWGTGELFF.

This clone was observed once. V gene TRBV6-6 combines with J gene TRBJ2-7, with 13 bases identical to TRBD2. This CDR3 contains 15 residues. CDR1 MNHNY and CDR2 SVGAGI come from the germline V gene (reference sequence). V lost 6 bases, J lost 7 bases, and 9 bases stayed unmatched. CDR3 nucleotides: TGTGCCAGCAGCATCGGGACTAGCGGGACGGGGGAGCAGTACTTC. Amino acids: CASSIGTSGTGEQYF.

The rearrangement uses TRBV27 and TRBJ2-5, with a tentative D call TRBD2 (6 bases). The V gene's germline CDR1 is MNHEY and CDR2 SMNVEV (reference sequence). Trimming removed 10 bases at V and 2 bases at J, with 20 bases between. This CDR3 has 15 amino acids. The CDR3 is CATGRGAGLQETQYF. CDR3 sequence (DNA): TGTGCCACTGGAAGGGGAGCGGGCCTTCAAGAGACCCAGTACTTC.

The rearrangement uses TRBV7-6 and TRBJ1-5; the D gene is possibly TRBD1 (5 bases). The germline gives CDR1 SGHVS, CDR2 FNYEAQ. The CDR3 is 15 residues long. Deletions cut 1 base from V and 3 bases from J, with 10 bases between. The CDR3 sequence: CASSLGFGANQPQHF. The CDR3 bases are TGTGCCAGCAGCTTAGGTTTCGGGGCCAATCAGCCCCAGCATTTT.

The chain combines TRBV27 with TRBJ2-7; D possibly corresponds to TRBD1 (6 bases). V was clipped by 5 bases and J by 0 bases, with 14 bases between them. Germline CDR1 and CDR2: MNHEY and SMNVEV (reference sequence). The CDR3 is 15 residues long. Here the CDR3 reads CASSPQTGHSYEQYF. CDR3 DNA sequence: TGTGCCAGCAGTCCACAAACAGGGCACTCCTACGAGCAGTACTTC.

In its sample, this clone was seen a few times. The V and J genes are TRBV9 and TRBJ2-3; D gene ambiguous. Trimming removed 3 bases from V and 5 bases from J, with 1 base in between. The CDR3 consists of 10 residues. Germline assignment: CDR1 SGDLS and CDR2 YYNGEE. CDR3 loop: CASSGDTQYF. DNA of the CDR3: TGTGCCAGCAGCGGAGATACGCAGTATTTT. The full variable domain, with the rest looked up from reference TRBV9 and TRBJ2-3, is DSGVTQTPKHLITATGQRVTLRCSPRSGDLSVYWYQQSLDQGLQFLIQYYNGEERAKGNILERFSAQQFPDLHSELNLSSLELGDSALYFCASSGDTQYFGPGTRLTVL.

The V and J genes are TRBV9 and TRBJ2-5, with D perhaps matching TRBD2 (5 bases). This CDR3 is 13 amino acids long. Germline V gene lookup returns CDR1 SGDLS and CDR2 YYNGEE. V was shortened by 0 bases and J by 5 bases, with 8 bases between the two germline ends. The CDR3 loop reads CASSVAIAETQYF. In DNA, the CDR3 is TGTGCCAGCAGCGTAGCTATAGCGGAGACCCAGTACTTC.

The chain recombines TRBV5-6 with TRBJ2-3, with 9 positions matching TRBD2. The V gene's germline CDR1 is SGHDT and CDR2 YYEEEE. The CDR3 runs to 12 residues. DNA for the CDR3: TGTGCTACTAGCGGGTTCACCGATACGCAGTATTTT. Residues: CATSGFTDTQYF.